This is a list of T cell receptor beta chains from one sample in a study of Graves' ophthalmopathy and Graves' hyperthyroidism. TCRdb processed the multiplex PCR reads anew with MiXCR; each CDR3 protein has one entry. The data contain around 1,200,000 distinct CDR3 sequences, roughly 35% of them singletons. Sequenced material: peripheral blood or thyroid tissue (not recorded which). These receptors all come from an adult man with Graves' hyperthyroidism. CDR3s include the opening cysteine and the closing phenylalanine or tryptophan. D genes are given only for firm matches. Part of the rows lack a size; the others show once, few, many or a class for expanded clones.

cdr3_nt: TGTGCCAGCAGCTCGGGACAGGGGGCAACGAAACTGTTTTTT
cdr3_aa: CASSSGQGATKLFF
j_call: TRBJ1-4
clone_size: -
d_call: TRBD1
v_call: TRBV2

cdr3_nt: TGTGCCAGCAGGCTAGCGGGAGGTACTAGGACCGGGGAGCTGTTTTTT
cdr3_aa: CASRLAGGTRTGELFF
j_call: TRBJ2-2
clone_size: few
d_call: TRBD2
v_call: TRBV11-2

cdr3_nt: TGCAGCGGGGCGACCTACGAGCAGTACTTC
cdr3_aa: CSGATYEQYF
j_call: TRBJ2-7
clone_size: -
d_call: -
v_call: TRBV29-1

cdr3_nt: TGCGCCAGCAGCTGGAGACAGGGGGGGGACGAGCAGTACTTC
cdr3_aa: CASSWRQGGDEQYF
j_call: TRBJ2-7
clone_size: many
d_call: TRBD1
v_call: TRBV5-1

cdr3_nt: TGTGCCAGCAGCAGGATAGCGGGGCAAGAGACCCAGTACTTC
cdr3_aa: CASSRIAGQETQYF
j_call: TRBJ2-5
clone_size: many
d_call: TRBD2
v_call: TRBV7-9

cdr3_nt: TGCAGCGTTGCTTCGGGGGGGAGTGGAAACACCATATATTTT
cdr3_aa: CSVASGGSGNTIYF
j_call: TRBJ1-3
clone_size: -
d_call: -
v_call: TRBV29-1

cdr3_nt: TGCAGTGCGAGGAGGGCCACCTACGAGCAGTACTTC
cdr3_aa: CSARRATYEQYF
j_call: TRBJ2-7
clone_size: -
d_call: -
v_call: TRBV20-1

cdr3_nt: TGTGCCAGCAGTCCTTTCGGAGGGGGCTCGGGCGGAGAGACCCAGTACTTC
cdr3_aa: CASSPFGGGSGGETQYF
j_call: TRBJ2-5
clone_size: -
d_call: -
v_call: TRBV7-8

cdr3_nt: TGTGCCAGCAGCTTCTACACCGGGACACTAGACACTGAAGCTTTCTTT
cdr3_aa: CASSFYTGTLDTEAFF
j_call: TRBJ1-1
clone_size: many
d_call: -
v_call: TRBV7-6

cdr3_nt: TGTGCCAGCAGGAACACAGGGATCCAAGAGACCCAGTACTTC
cdr3_aa: CASRNTGIQETQYF
j_call: TRBJ2-5
clone_size: many
d_call: -
v_call: TRBV7-9

cdr3_nt: TGTGCCAGCAGTCTCACCGGGACCCACACGGGCTATGGCTACACCTTC
cdr3_aa: CASSLTGTHTGYGYTF
j_call: TRBJ1-2
clone_size: -
d_call: -
v_call: TRBV6-5

cdr3_nt: TGTGCCACCAGCAGAGATAGCGGGACAGGGCTCTACGAGCAGTACTTC
cdr3_aa: CATSRDSGTGLYEQYF
j_call: TRBJ2-7
clone_size: many
d_call: -
v_call: TRBV15

cdr3_nt: TGTGCCACCAGCGTGGCGGGAGGGGACACCGGGGAGCTGTTTTTT
cdr3_aa: CATSVAGGDTGELFF
j_call: TRBJ2-2
clone_size: -
d_call: TRBD2
v_call: TRBV24-1

cdr3_nt: TGCGCCAGCAGCCAAGATGTGCGGGGTTTCGGCGAAGCTTTCTTT
cdr3_aa: CASSQDVRGFGEAFF
j_call: TRBJ1-1
clone_size: -
d_call: -
v_call: TRBV4-1

cdr3_nt: TGTGCCAGCAGCTTAGAGAGTTATTGGGCAGGCCAAGAGAAAGAGACCCAGTACTTC
cdr3_aa: CASSLESYWAGQEKETQYF
j_call: TRBJ2-5
clone_size: -
d_call: -
v_call: TRBV7-9

cdr3_nt: TGTGCCAGCAGCTCTAGTCACAGCTTACGCAGGGTTGGTCGAGAGACCCAGTGCTTC
cdr3_aa: CASSSSHSLRRVGRETQCF
j_call: TRBJ2-5
clone_size: few
d_call: -
v_call: TRBV7-3

cdr3_nt: TGTGCCAGCAGTACCCGACAGGGGGCGCGGGTAACTGAAGCTTTCTTT
cdr3_aa: CASSTRQGARVTEAFF
j_call: TRBJ1-1
clone_size: many
d_call: TRBD1
v_call: TRBV12-3/TRBV12-4

cdr3_nt: TGTGCCATAGGACAGGGACGTAATTCACCCCTCCACTTT
cdr3_aa: CAIGQGRNSPLHF
j_call: TRBJ1-6
clone_size: many
d_call: TRBD1
v_call: TRBV10-3

cdr3_nt: TGCGCCAGCAGCTTAAGACAGGTATCCTCTGGGGCCAACGTCCTGACTTTC
cdr3_aa: CASSLRQVSSGANVLTF
j_call: TRBJ2-6
clone_size: -
d_call: -
v_call: TRBV5-1

cdr3_nt: TGTGCCAGCAGCTCAGGGGGACAGCCAATTCACCCCTCCTTT
cdr3_aa: CASSSGGQPIHPSF
j_call: TRBJ1-6
clone_size: -
d_call: TRBD1
v_call: TRBV11-2

cdr3_nt: TGTGCCAGCAGCGTATCCGGGGGGGACACTGAAGCTTTCTTT
cdr3_aa: CASSVSGGDTEAFF
j_call: TRBJ1-1
clone_size: many
d_call: -
v_call: TRBV9

cdr3_nt: TGTGCCAGTAGTATTGGAAGAGGGGACCAAGCTTTCTTT
cdr3_aa: CASSIGRGDQAFF
j_call: TRBJ1-1
clone_size: many
d_call: -
v_call: TRBV19

cdr3_nt: TGTGCCAGCACCGCCAGGGGGCTGATGGGTGGCTACACCTTC
cdr3_aa: CASTARGLMGGYTF
j_call: TRBJ1-2
clone_size: many
d_call: TRBD1
v_call: TRBV25-1